The TCR beta chain described here comes from a study of graft-versus-host responses after intestinal transplantation. Study details: Anti-thymocyte globulin served as induction for all recipients, who then took tacrolimus and steroids for about three years. Study-wide findings and caveats: Researchers found GvH clones in recipient marrow, and some showed up first in ileum or blood.

Notes on this clone: The antigen remains unidentified.

Data came from immunoSEQ multiplex PCR; TCRdb stores just in-frame clones and leaves some out. The sample includes under 30,000 clones, about 95% of them seen just once. V was cut by 0 bases and J by 6 bases, with 16 bases left in between. Germline-derived CDR1 and CDR2 are SGHNT and YYREEE (reference sequence). This CDR3 contains 16 residues. The rearrangement links TRBV5-4 to TRBJ2-1, with D unclear. The material was PBMCs, obtained approximately 32 days after intestinal transplant. The sequence was collected from a human patient who received an intestinal transplant, so some T cells may come from the graft donor. The DNA for the CDR3 is TGTGCCAGCAGCTTGGACCCCCCCCATCTGGGCAATGAGCAGTTCTTC. It translates to CASSLDPPHLGNEQFF.